This T cell receptor (beta chain) was recovered during a study of CD8 T cells in Susac syndrome. Sequencing of TCR beta was performed on blood CD8+ T cells and on blood CD4+ T cells. Reverse transcription of about 0.5 to 1 ug RNA used random hexamers. TCRdb fed the immunoSEQ multiplex PCR reads into MiXCR, producing one record per CDR3 protein. The data contain about 120,000 distinct CDR3 sequences, approximately 93% of them singletons. The CDR3 contains 12 residues. CDR1 and CDR2 (germline): GTSNPN, SVGIG (reference sequence). The chain has TRBV30 and TRBJ2-6; D is ambiguous. This receptor was taken from a human donor with multiple sclerosis. Sequenced input: CD4+ T cells from PBMCs. The CDR3 nucleotides read TGTGGATGTTACTCTGGGGCCAACGTCCTGACTTTC. Encoded protein: CGCYSGANVLTF. The complete variable domain, with remaining parts taken from reference TRBV30 and TRBJ2-6, reads SQTIHQWPATLVQPVGSPLSLECTVEGTSNPNLYWYRQAAGRGLQLLFYSVGIGQISSEVPQNLSASRPQDRQFILSSKKLLLSDSGFYLCGCYSGANVLTFGAGSRLTVL.